The clone carrying this T cell receptor beta chain has at least ten counts. What it recognizes is unknown. In building TCR beta libraries, iRepertoire HTBI primers were used together with Arm-PCR of CDR3 regions. In TCRdb, the multiplex PCR reads were re-called with MiXCR into one record per CDR3 protein. The profile covers roughly 610,000 distinct CDR3 sequences, with 15% to 20% appearing a single time and about 18% taken by the ten largest. Time point: newly diagnosed GD, antithyroid drugs for less than 3 months. PBMC RNA served as the TCR library source. It was an endocrinology department in Xi'an, China, that provided the patients. These data come from a study of regulatory T cells in long-lasting Graves disease. Study-level findings and limits: Preferential use of TRBV28, TRBJ1-2 and TRBJ2-5 was seen in persistent disease.

Germline V lookup: CDR1 SGHAT, CDR2 FQNNGV. The CDR3 sequence is 14 residues long. J was trimmed by 6 bases and V by 4 bases; bases with no gene match: 8. These records were also assigned to another study, of T cells in Graves' hyperthyroidism and ophthalmopathy. This second report adds: Most thyroid clonotypes expanded above 0.001 were also detected in blood.

V usage is TRBV11-2 and J usage is TRBJ2-7; 8 positions match TRBD2. The input for sequencing was peripheral blood mononuclear cells (PBMCs), taken at new diagnosis, from a patient treated with antithyroid drugs. This TCR was recovered from a woman aged 25 to 45 with Graves disease. CDR3 sequence: CASSSGLAGVEQYF. In DNA, the CDR3 is TGTGCCAGCAGCTCCGGACTAGCTGGTGTCGAGCAGTACTTC.